This record concerns one TCR beta chain sequence. The target antigen is unknown. Combining a sample-barcoded 5' primer with a J-beta primer mix, a second PCR ran for 7 to 11 cycles. In TCRdb, the 5' RACE reads were re-called with MiXCR into one record per CDR3 protein. In the table there are around 1.7 million distinct CDR3 sequences, under 30% of which are singletons. Trimming cost V 0 bases and J 9 bases, with 12 bases left between them. The CDR3 consists of 14 residues. CDR1 SGHRS and CDR2 YFSETQ come from the germline V gene. The sample comes from a study of blood T cells in healthy people across ages. Study-level points and caveats: Long-lived donors exceeded aged donors in naive CD4+ cells and diversity.

What was sequenced was blood. V is TRBV5-1 and J is TRBJ2-2; unclear D gene. This sequence was found in a young woman in good health. The CDR3 reads CASSLEAPPRELFF. CDR3 in DNA: TGCGCCAGCAGCTTGGAGGCTCCCCCCCGGGAGCTGTTTTTT.